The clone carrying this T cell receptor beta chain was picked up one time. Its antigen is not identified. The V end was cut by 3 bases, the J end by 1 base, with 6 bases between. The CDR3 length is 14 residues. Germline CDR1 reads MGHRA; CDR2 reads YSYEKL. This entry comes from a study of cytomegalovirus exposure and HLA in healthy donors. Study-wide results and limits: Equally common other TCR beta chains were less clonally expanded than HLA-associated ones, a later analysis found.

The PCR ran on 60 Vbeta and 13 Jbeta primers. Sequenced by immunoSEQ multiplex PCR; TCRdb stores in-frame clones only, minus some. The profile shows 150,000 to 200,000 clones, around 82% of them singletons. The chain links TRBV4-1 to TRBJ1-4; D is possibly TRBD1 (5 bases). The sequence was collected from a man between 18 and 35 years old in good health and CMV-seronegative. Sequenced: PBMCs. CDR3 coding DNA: TGCGCCAGCAGCCAGGGACTAACTAATGAAAAACTGTTTTTT. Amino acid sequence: CASSQGLTNEKLFF.